The 15 T cell receptor beta chains below all came from one sample that was sequenced in a study of cytotoxic CD8 clonotypes in ibrutinib-treated CLL. Profiling relied on immunoSEQ multiplex PCR, and the TCRdb table lists in-frame clones only, not all of them. The profile shows tens of thousands of clones, less than 75% of them singletons. The sequences come from PBMCs, collected after 12 months of ibrutinib treatment. The receptors were gathered from a human donor with chronic lymphocytic leukemia.

The V and J genes are TRBV13 and TRBJ1-1; TRBD1 is a possible D gene (5 bases). In germline, CDR1 is PRHDT, CDR2 FYEKMQ (reference sequence). V gave up 6 bases and J gave up 0 bases, with 8 bases separating them. The CDR3 is made up of 13 amino acids. The CDR3 nucleotides read TGTGCCAGCAGTCCGGGGCTGAACACTGAAGCTTTCTTT. Translation gives CASSPGLNTEAFF. Full variable domain (outside the CDR3, taken from reference TRBV13 and TRBJ1-1): AAGVIQSPRHLIKEKRETATLKCYPIPRHDTVYWYQQGPGQDPQFLISFYEKMQSDKGSIPDRFSAQQFSDYHSELNMSSLELGDSALYFCASSPGLNTEAFFGQGTRLTVV.

The chain links TRBV7-9 to TRBJ1-3; 8 bases line up with TRBD1. Germline V gene lookup returns CDR1 SEHNR and CDR2 FQNEAQ (reference sequence). V shed 5 bases and J 0 bases; nucleotides not matched to a gene: 9. The CDR3 spans 17 residues. The CDR3 sequence: CASSGRDRFNSGNTIYF. For the CDR3, the DNA is TGTGCCAGCAGCGGGAGGGACAGGTTCAACTCTGGAAACACCATATATTTT.

CDR3 nucleotides: TGTGCCAGTATGACTAGCGGGGGAGCTTACAATGAGCAGTTCTTC. As protein: CASMTSGGAYNEQFF. V usage is TRBV19 and J usage is TRBJ2-1; 12 bases align to TRBD2. The CDR3 totals 15 residues. V trimming: 7 bases; J trimming: 4 bases; junction bases outside the gene matches: 5. Germline lookup yields CDR1 LNHDA and CDR2 SQIVND (reference sequence).

The chain uses TRBV7-2 and TRBJ2-2; TRBD1 matches 8 bases. Germline CDR1 is SGHTA and CDR2 is FQGNSA. The CDR3 sequence is 16 residues long. V lost 0 bases, J lost 6 bases, and 6 bases stayed unmatched. The CDR3 nucleotides read TGTGCCAGCAGCTTAGCGCCAGGGGGCGCTTCCGGGGAGCTGTTTTTT. It specifies CASSLAPGGASGELFF.

This clone was seen more than once but under ten times. The rearrangement joins TRBV6-1 to TRBJ1-1; D perhaps matches TRBD1 (5 bases). With 4 bases removed from V and 4 bases from J, the gap between germline ends came to 10 bases. The CDR3 is 13 residues long. Germline V CDR1 and CDR2: MNHNS, SASEGT. The CDR3 region is CASSAREGTEAFF. The CDR3 region has the DNA TGTGCCAGCAGTGCCAGGGAGGGCACTGAAGCTTTCTTT.

The chain links TRBV2 to TRBJ2-6; D remains unclear. The germline V gene encodes CDR1 SNHLY and CDR2 FYNNEI. This CDR3 is 13 amino acids long. The V end lost 11 bases, the J end lost 1 base, and 9 bases lay between the germline ends. The CDR3 region is CAGKGSGANVLTF. The CDR3 DNA sequence: TGTGCCGGAAAGGGTTCTGGGGCCAACGTCCTGACTTTC.

As to this clone: This clone may be a read error of a much larger clone one base away. The sample holds other DNA sequences that translate to the same CDR3. This rearrangement joins TRBV28 to TRBJ1-1; D gene uncertain. The V end was cut by 5 bases, the J end by 0 bases, with 7 bases between. CDR1 is MDHEN and CDR2 is SYDVKM in the germline V gene. The CDR3 contains 13 residues. In nucleotides, the CDR3 is TGTGCCAGCAGTCCCCAGATGAACACTGAAGCTTTCTTT. Protein: CASSPQMNTEAFF.

The rearrangement joins TRBV6-5 to TRBJ1-4; possible D gene TRBD1, 5 bases. V shed 6 bases and J shed 3 bases, with 11 bases lying between them. Germline V lookup: CDR1 MNHEY, CDR2 SVGAGI. The CDR3 sequence is 14 residues long. CDR3 sequence: CASSRVGPNEKLFF. The CDR3 DNA follows: TGTGCCAGCAGCCGCGTGGGGCCTAATGAAAAACTGTTTTTT.

This chain uses TRBV19 with TRBJ2-1; D possibly uses TRBD1 or TRBD2 (6 bases each). Germline V gives CDR1 LNHDA, CDR2 SQIVND (reference sequence). The ends were cut back, 3 bases at V and 7 bases at J, with 13 bases in the middle. The CDR3 covers 14 residues. CDR3 sequence (DNA): TGTGCCAGTAGTATTGGGGGGCAGGGTAATGAGCAGTTCTTC. Translation: CASSIGGQGNEQFF.

This clone was found many times. V usage is TRBV4-2 and J usage is TRBJ2-7; D uncertain. The CDR3 totals 13 residues. Germline V lookup: CDR1 LGHNA, CDR2 YNFKEQ. The V end lost 2 bases, the J end lost 3 bases, and 8 bases lay between the germline ends. The CDR3 protein is CASSQNSFYEQYF. CDR3 bases: TGTGCCAGCAGCCAAAACAGCTTCTACGAGCAGTACTTC.

This clone was counted once. This chain uses TRBV7-2 with TRBJ2-7; D could derive from TRBD1 or TRBD2 (5 bases each). Germline assignment: CDR1 SGHTA and CDR2 FQGNSA. The V end lost 5 bases, the J end lost 7 bases, and 15 bases lay between the germline ends. The CDR3 runs to 13 residues. CDR3: CASSVGPGLEQYV. The CDR3 coding sequence is TGTGCCAGCAGCGTAGGTCCGGGGCTGGAGCAGTACGTC.

The chain uses TRBV5-6 and TRBJ1-1; perhaps TRBD1 as D (5 bases). The germline CDR1 and CDR2 sequences are SGHDT and YYEEEE. CDR3 length equals 13 residues. Trimming cost V 2 bases and J 4 bases, with 9 bases left between them. In DNA form, the CDR3 reads TGTGCCAGCAGCTTTCCAGGGCTCACTGAAGCTTTCTTT. Its translation is CASSFPGLTEAFF.

The gene calls are TRBV30 and TRBJ2-7; TRBD1 matches 12 bases. Germline V gene sequence: CDR1 GTSNPN, CDR2 SVGIG (reference sequence). V gave up 4 bases and J gave up 7 bases; unmatched junction bases: 8. The CDR3 sequence is 14 residues long. Written as DNA, the CDR3 is TGTGCCTGGAACACCGGGACAGGGGGCAGAGAGCAGTACTTC. Protein product: CAWNTGTGGREQYF.

This chain connects TRBV7-3 to TRBJ1-2; D call uncertain. V gave up 2 bases and J gave up 2 bases, with 12 bases separating them. The CDR3 has 15 residues. The germline gives CDR1 SGHTA, CDR2 FQGTGA. The CDR3 DNA follows: TGTGCCAGCAGCTTAGCCCACAGAGCCAACTATGGCTACACCTTC. Translated, it gives CASSLAHRANYGYTF.

The CDR3 DNA follows: TGTGCCAGCGTCGGGATTGCTCAGCCCCAGCATTTT. This codes for CASVGIAQPQHF. J is TRBJ1-5 and V is TRBV28; D gene uncertain. V lost 8 bases to trimming and J lost 6 bases, with 11 bases between them. Looked up from germline, CDR1 is MDHEN and CDR2 is SYDVKM. This CDR3 has 12 amino acids.